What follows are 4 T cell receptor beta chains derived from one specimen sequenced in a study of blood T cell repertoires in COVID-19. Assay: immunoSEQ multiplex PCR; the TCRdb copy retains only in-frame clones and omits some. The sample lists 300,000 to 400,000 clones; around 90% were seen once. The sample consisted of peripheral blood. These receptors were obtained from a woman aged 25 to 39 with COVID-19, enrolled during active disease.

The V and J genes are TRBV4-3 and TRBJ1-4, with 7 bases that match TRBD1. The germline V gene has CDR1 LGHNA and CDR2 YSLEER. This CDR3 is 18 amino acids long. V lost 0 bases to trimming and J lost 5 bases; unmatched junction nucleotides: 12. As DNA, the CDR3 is TGCGCCAGCAGCCAAGATCCTAGAGGCACAGGGGCCAATGAAAAACTGTTTTTT. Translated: CASSQDPRGTGANEKLFF.

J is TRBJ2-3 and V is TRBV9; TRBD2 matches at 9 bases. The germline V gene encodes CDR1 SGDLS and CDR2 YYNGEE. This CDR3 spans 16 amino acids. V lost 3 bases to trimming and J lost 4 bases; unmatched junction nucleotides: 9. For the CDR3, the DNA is TGTGCCAGCAGCGCCCGGGCCGGCGGGAGGGCAGATACGCAGTATTTT. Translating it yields CASSARAGGRADTQYF.

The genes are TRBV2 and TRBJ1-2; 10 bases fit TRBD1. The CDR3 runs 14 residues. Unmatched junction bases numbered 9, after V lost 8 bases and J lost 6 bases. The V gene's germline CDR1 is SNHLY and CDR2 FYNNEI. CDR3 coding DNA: TGTGCCAGCCAGGACAGGGGGTGGGTCGATGGCTACACCTTC. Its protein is CASQDRGWVDGYTF.

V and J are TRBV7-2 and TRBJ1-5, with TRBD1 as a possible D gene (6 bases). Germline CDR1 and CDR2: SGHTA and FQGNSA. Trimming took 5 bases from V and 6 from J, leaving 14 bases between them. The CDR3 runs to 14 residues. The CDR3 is CASSPTGRGQPQHF. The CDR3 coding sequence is TGTGCCAGCAGCCCCACAGGGCGAGGTCAGCCCCAGCATTTT. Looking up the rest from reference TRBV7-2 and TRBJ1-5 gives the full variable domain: GAGVSQSPSNKVTEKGKDVELRCDPISGHTALYWYRQSLGQGLEFLIYFQGNSAPDKSGLPSDRFSAERTGGSVSTLTIQRTQQEDSAVYLCASSPTGRGQPQHFGDGTRLSIL.